The clone carrying this T cell receptor beta chain was counted many times. The record originates from a study of T cells in Graves' hyperthyroidism and ophthalmopathy. Germline-derived CDR1 and CDR2 are MNHNS and SASEGT. With 5 bases removed from V and 6 bases from J, the gap between germline ends came to 17 bases. The CDR3 spans 16 residues. Absent ophthalmopathy progression within 18 months defined stable Graves' hyperthyroidism. Diagnoses rested on clinical symptoms, serum thyroxine and TRAb, thyroid ultrasound and orbital computed tomography. There were TCR beta CDR3 regions amplified from RNA transcripts. HTBI primers drove first-round RT-PCR of the TCR CDR3. TCRdb ran MiXCR on the multiplex PCR reads and lists one entry per CDR3 protein. The repertoire includes approximately 400,000 distinct CDR3 sequences, 15% to 18% of them detected once, and around 7.7% sits in the top ten.

This chain uses TRBV6-1 with TRBJ1-6, with a possible D match to TRBD1 (5 bases). This TCR came from a woman between 18 and 30 years old with Graves' hyperthyroidism. Specimen: blood. CDR3 DNA sequence: TGTGCCAGCAGTTACGCCTTCGGGGGGAGTAATTCACCCCTCCACTTT. Protein product: CASSYAFGGSNSPLHF.